A selection of T cell receptor beta chains follows, all from one sample in a study of shared clonotypes between healthy human individuals. Generated by immunoSEQ multiplex PCR, the TCRdb table keeps only in-frame clones and is missing some. The sample yields about 2 million clones, about 94% seen once. The sequenced sample was naive CD8+ T cells sorted from blood. All receptors come from a man in his late teens or twenties in good health. CDR3s include the opening cysteine and the closing phenylalanine or tryptophan.

>11|TRBV28|TRBJ2-7
CATGSMSEQYF
>16|TRBV7-9|TRBJ2-1
CASSPKTGGQYNEQFF
>16|TRBV5-4|TRBJ2-7
CASSLATGQWAYEQYF
>17|TRBV7-9|TRBJ2-3
CASSPRLGAVKTDTQYF
>17|TRBV9|TRBJ2-5
CASSVAYGQGAEETQYF
>15|TRBV16|TRBJ2-7
CASSLSKGQFYEQYF
>14|TRBV5-8|TRBJ1-2
CASSLSTGLFVYTF
>14|TRBV4-1|TRBJ2-3
CASSQAGEADTQYF
>21|TRBV7-8|TRBJ1-5
CASSSGAGTGGLISSNQPQHF
>14|TRBV30|TRBJ1-1
CAWSEGTANTEAFF
>13|TRBV2|TRBJ1-1
CASSGTEGTEAFF
>15|TRBV5-6|TRBJ1-2
CASSAWGGVFYGYTF
>16|TRBV27|TRBJ2-1
CASSSPSGRALGEQFF
>16|TRBV6-5|TRBJ1-2
CASSYSNRVPGYGYTF
>12|TRBV6-1|TRBJ1-2
CASSDGTAGYTF
>14|TRBV5-1|TRBJ2-7
CATSEQGPSYEQYF
>16|TRBV18|TRBJ1-6
CASSPSRGQGNSPLHF
>14|TRBV15|TRBJ1-2
CATALYTGFYGYTF
>16|TRBV5-1|TRBJ2-6
CASSLRSASGANVLTF
>12|TRBV28|TRBJ1-1
CASSSDYTEAFF